This is a list of T cell receptor beta chains from one sample in a study of blood T cell repertoires in COVID-19. TCRdb's table, derived via immunoSEQ multiplex PCR, lists solely in-frame clones and lacks some. The sample lists about 190,000 clones, roughly three quarters occurring once. Source material: peripheral blood. Receptors were obtained from a man aged 55 to 70 with active or convalescent COVID-19. Both conserved end residues are part of each CDR3. Fields, in order: V gene, clone size, J gene, CDR3 length, D gene, CDR3 DNA, CDR3 protein. The D gene is left open where the match is weak. Part of the rows lack a size; the others show once, few, many or a class for expanded clones.

v_gene: TRBV30; abundance: NA; j_gene: TRBJ2-6; len: 17; d_gene: NA; CDR3nt: TGTGCCTGGAGCGTCAGCCGGGTGCGCTCTGGGGCCAACGTCCTGACTTTC; CDR3aa: CAWSVSRVRSGANVLTF
v_gene: TRBV30; abundance: once; j_gene: TRBJ1-4; len: 13; d_gene: NA; CDR3nt: TGTGCCTGGAGTGTTAACAGGGTCGAAAAACTGTTTTTT; CDR3aa: CAWSVNRVEKLFF
v_gene: TRBV14; abundance: NA; j_gene: TRBJ1-6; len: 16; d_gene: TRBD1; CDR3nt: TGTGCCAGCAGCCGCCGAACGGGACAGACAAATTCACCCCTCCACTTT; CDR3aa: CASSRRTGQTNSPLHF
v_gene: TRBV28; abundance: NA; j_gene: TRBJ2-7; len: 14; d_gene: NA; CDR3nt: TGTGCCAGCAGTTTCTCAGAGGGGAGGTACGAGCAGTACTTC; CDR3aa: CASSFSEGRYEQYF
v_gene: TRBV24-1; abundance: NA; j_gene: TRBJ2-1; len: 16; d_gene: TRBD1; CDR3nt: TGTGCCACCAGTGATGCCACAGGGGGATTAGGCAATGAGCAGTTCTTC; CDR3aa: CATSDATGGLGNEQFF
v_gene: TRBV12-3/TRBV12-4; abundance: NA; j_gene: TRBJ2-7; len: 12; d_gene: NA; CDR3nt: TGTGCCAGCAGGGGAGTGAGTGGCGAGCAGTACTTC; CDR3aa: CASRGVSGEQYF
v_gene: TRBV27; abundance: many; j_gene: TRBJ1-6; len: 13; d_gene: NA; CDR3nt: TGTGCCAGCAGTTTTCAGGGAAATTCACCCCTCCACTTT; CDR3aa: CASSFQGNSPLHF
v_gene: TRBV12-3/TRBV12-4; abundance: NA; j_gene: TRBJ2-2; len: 12; d_gene: NA; CDR3nt: TGTGCCAGCAGTGAGGGAGGCGGGGAGCTGTTTTTT; CDR3aa: CASSEGGGELFF
v_gene: TRBV6-2/TRBV6-3; abundance: NA; j_gene: TRBJ2-2; len: 17; d_gene: TRBD2; CDR3nt: TGTGCCAGCAGCCCCAGGAGCGGGAGGAGGTTGGCCGGGGAGCTGTTTTTT; CDR3aa: CASSPRSGRRLAGELFF
v_gene: TRBV10-3; abundance: few; j_gene: TRBJ1-4; len: 14; d_gene: TRBD1; CDR3nt: TGTGCCATCAGTGAAACAGGGGGCATTGAAAAACTGTTTTTT; CDR3aa: CAISETGGIEKLFF
v_gene: TRBV5-1; abundance: NA; j_gene: TRBJ2-3; len: 14; d_gene: NA; CDR3nt: TGCGCCAGCAGCTCAAGCCCTAGCACAGATACGCAGTATTTT; CDR3aa: CASSSSPSTDTQYF
v_gene: TRBV20-1; abundance: few; j_gene: TRBJ1-2; len: 11; d_gene: NA; CDR3nt: TGCAGTGCTAGCTACAGGGATGGCTACACCTTC; CDR3aa: CSASYRDGYTF
v_gene: TRBV25-1; abundance: NA; j_gene: TRBJ2-3; len: 13; d_gene: NA; CDR3nt: TGTGCCAGCACCCAGGGTGCGGCAGATACGCAGTATTTT; CDR3aa: CASTQGAADTQYF